This T cell receptor (beta chain) was retrieved from a study of CXCR3-negative and CXCR3-positive naive CD8 T cells. Regarding the study as a whole: In naive cells, CXCR3-negative and CXCR3-positive subsets had similar TRBV-TRBJ usage; memory cells differed. More hydrophobic TRB CDR3s occurred in CXCR3-positive than in CXCR3-negative naive cells.

5' RACE with UMI labels generated the TRB cDNA libraries. TCRdb re-called the 5' RACE reads and shows each CDR3 protein once, DNA omitted. The sample table includes roughly 130,000 distinct CDR3 sequences. With regard to this clonotype: Its antigen is unknown.

Triplicate sorting captured about 300,000 cells each from every CD8+ T cell subset. The specimen sequenced was naive CXCR3+ CD8+ T cells from blood. Subset here: CD45RO-CCR7+CD27+CD95- naive CD8+ T cells expressing CXCR3 (TNR3+). This receptor was obtained from a human donor in good health. Some clones in this sample may be carry-over from other donors' samples.

This chain's CDR3 is CASSLDTEAFF. The V and J genes are TRBV7-9 and TRBJ1-1. Germline CDR1 reads SEHNR; CDR2 reads FQNEAQ (reference sequence). The CDR3 is made up of 11 amino acids.